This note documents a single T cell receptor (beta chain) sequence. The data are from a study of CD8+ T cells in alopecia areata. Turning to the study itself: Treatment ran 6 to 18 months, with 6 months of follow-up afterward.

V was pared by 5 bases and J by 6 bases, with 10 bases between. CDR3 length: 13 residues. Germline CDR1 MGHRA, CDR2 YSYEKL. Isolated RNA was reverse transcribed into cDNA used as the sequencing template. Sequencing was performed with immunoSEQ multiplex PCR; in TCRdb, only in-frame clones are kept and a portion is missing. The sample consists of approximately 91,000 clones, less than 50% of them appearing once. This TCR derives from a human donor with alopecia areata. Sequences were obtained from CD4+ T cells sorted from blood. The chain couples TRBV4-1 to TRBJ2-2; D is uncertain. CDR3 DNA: TGCGCCAGCAGCATCCAACCCCCCGGGGAGCTGTTTTTT. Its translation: CASSIQPPGELFF.